This is a list of T cell receptor beta chains from one sample in a study of T cell responses to AZD1222 COVID-19 vaccine. Method: immunoSEQ multiplex PCR; TCRdb's copy keeps in-frame clones and lacks some. The sample has fewer than 50,000 clones, about 83% seen once. The source was peripheral blood, collected on day 0 of AZD1222 vaccination. These receptors were taken from an adult in good health. The CDR3 runs from the conserved cysteine through the conserved F or W.

TRBJ1-1 | TRBV4-2 | CASSQEGSMNTEAFF
TRBJ2-6 | TRBV9 | CASSTRQGAGGANVLTF
TRBJ2-3 | TRBV7-3 | CASRGVADTQYF
TRBJ2-2 | TRBV7-3 | CASSLMDFTGELFF
TRBJ1-4 | TRBV5-1 | CASSRQGVNEKLFF
TRBJ2-1 | TRBV5-4 | CASSLTSGGSDEQFF
TRBJ1-5 | TRBV10-3 | CATTEGSGDQPQHF
TRBJ1-3 | TRBV19 | CASSIGINSGNTIYF
TRBJ2-1 | TRBV15 | CATRSLAGPNEQFF
TRBJ2-1 | TRBV27 | CASSTGTGENEQFF
TRBJ2-6 | TRBV5-1 | CASSSGQGLSGANVLTF
TRBJ2-1 | TRBV19 | CATEARAPRLYEQFF
TRBJ2-2 | TRBV19 | CASSRLASGSNTGELFF
TRBJ1-3 | TRBV28 | CASGENAGAIYF
TRBJ2-3 | TRBV30 | CAWITGGREADTQYF
TRBJ2-3 | TRBV6-1 | CASSGRTSGGEGTQYF
TRBJ2-1 | TRBV18 | CASSPDSYNEQFF
TRBJ1-2 | TRBV11-2 | CASSLQGGYGYTF
TRBJ1-5 | TRBV19 | CASSRFNPRRGTRSNQPQHF
TRBJ1-4 | TRBV19 | CASSQGQTEKLFF
TRBJ2-7 | TRBV6-5 | CASSYADQSYEQYF
TRBJ1-3 | TRBV5-4 | CASSHGGFSGNTIYF
TRBJ2-7 | TRBV19 | CASTKGHGNQKEQYF
TRBJ1-1 | TRBV5-1 | CASSLVGAVNTEAFF
TRBJ2-1 | TRBV21-1 | CASSKRANRLGQGASDEQFF
TRBJ1-2 | TRBV14 | CASSGQGPYGYTF
TRBJ1-4 | TRBV2 | CASSEGREKLFF
TRBJ2-5 | TRBV5-6 | CASSPSQGRGTQYF
TRBJ2-1 | TRBV19 | CASSVPSGSSSYNEQFF
TRBJ1-2 | TRBV10-1 | CASSGQAGGYTF
TRBJ2-5 | TRBV7-2 | CASSPQGGSAQYF
TRBJ1-6 | TRBV5-5 | CASSSDRPGSPLHF
TRBJ1-1 | TRBV28 | CASSLGGHMNTEAFF
TRBJ2-3 | TRBV5-4 | CASSSFGVSSTDTQYF
TRBJ1-1 | TRBV6-2/TRBV6-3 | CASSYQTGGTDTEAFF
TRBJ2-3 | TRBV12-5 | CASGLGTSGIVADTQYF
TRBJ2-1 | TRBV18 | CASSPRGAGNNEQFF
TRBJ2-2 | TRBV7-9 | CASSLWGARDTGELFF
TRBJ2-7 | TRBV7-9 | CASSLADSYEQYF
TRBJ1-4 | TRBV30 | CAWDVGGTNEKLFF
TRBJ1-6 | TRBV27 | CASSLTGGSYNSPLHF
TRBJ1-2 | TRBV7-9 | CASSSEVNYGYTF
TRBJ2-5 | TRBV7-7 | CASSLGAAETQYF
TRBJ2-7 | TRBV20-1 | CSASPMQGAIAYEQYF
TRBJ2-2 | TRBV12-5 | CASGAGEVGELFF
TRBJ1-2 | TRBV7-2 | CASSPSGGNGYTF
TRBJ2-5 | TRBV11-2 | CASSPGGRPGETQYF
TRBJ2-5 | TRBV28 | CASRKQETQYF
TRBJ2-2 | TRBV2 | CASIVGVGTGELFF
TRBJ1-5 | TRBV28 | CASSGGYQPQHF
TRBJ1-1 | TRBV11-2 | CASSFRGRNTEAFF